Below, one T cell receptor beta chain is given with its context. What it binds is unknown. The sample belongs to a study of glioma-infiltrating T cells. The CDR3 is 18 amino acids. Germline V lookup: CDR1 MNHEY, CDR2 SMNVEV (reference sequence). With 3 bases clipped from V and 0 bases from J, the junction kept 10 bases outside the gene matches. General study results and limits: Above-expected tissue-blood divergence occurred in all gliomas, most in low-grade ones. Patients with low tissue-blood divergence carried a signature set of shared blood CDR3 motifs.

Using RNA template, CDR3s of TCR alpha and beta were amplified with iRepertoire arm-PCR. TCRdb re-analysed the multiplex PCR reads in MiXCR, keeping a single row per CDR3 protein. Of a few hundred thousand distinct CDR3 sequences listed, 41% are singletons. This receptor was obtained from a human donor with low-grade glioma or glioblastoma, undergoing nonglioma brain surgery, or in good health (not recorded which). The chain recombines TRBV27 with TRBJ2-7; TRBD2 matches 11 bases. Specimen: glioma tissue, nonneoplastic brain tissue, or PBMCs (not recorded which). The CDR3 reads CASSFLGLAGHSSYEQYF. The CDR3 nucleotides read TGTGCCAGCAGTTTTCTTGGACTAGCGGGTCATAGCTCCTACGAGCAGTACTTC.